The 12 T cell receptor beta chains below were found in one sample sequenced in a study of Graves' ophthalmopathy and Graves' hyperthyroidism. From RNA, the CDR3 regions of TCR beta chains were amplified and sequenced. HTBI-primed RT-PCR formed the first round, and a multiplex PCR formed the second. TCRdb recomputed calls from the multiplex PCR reads with MiXCR, one row per CDR3 protein. Of 1 million to 1.3 million distinct CDR3 sequences detected, less than 45% appear once; the ten largest clones hold approximately 10%. Sequenced sample: peripheral blood or thyroid tissue (not recorded which). The origin of the receptors is an adult man with Graves' hyperthyroidism.

The table lists this clonotype with a few counts. The chain employs TRBV4-1 and TRBJ1-6; D ambiguous. V was trimmed by 0 bases and J by 10 bases, leaving 13 bases between them. Germline V gene lookup returns CDR1 MGHRA and CDR2 YSYEKL. The CDR3 loop spans 15 amino acids. The CDR3 reads CASSQDSLWRSPLHF. The CDR3 nucleotides read TGCGCCAGCAGCCAAGATTCTCTCTGGAGGTCACCCCTCCACTTT.

This clonotype has at least ten counts. The V gene is TRBV7-2, the J gene TRBJ1-1; D is unclear. Per germline, CDR1 SGHTA and CDR2 FQGNSA. The CDR3 is 15 amino acids. V lost 1 base and J 1 base, leaving 10 bases between the germline ends. CDR3 in DNA: TGTGCCAGCAGCTTAGGACCGCGGGGGAACACTGAAGCTTTCTTT. Its translation: CASSLGPRGNTEAFF.

This clonotype was detected ten times or more. The V gene is TRBV6-5, the J gene TRBJ1-1, with D unclear. The ends were cut back, 0 bases at V and 3 bases at J, with 11 bases in the middle. CDR3 length: 15 amino acids. The germline V gene has CDR1 MNHEY and CDR2 SVGAGI. The DNA for the CDR3 is TGTGCCAGCAGTTACTCTCCAGGAATTGACACTGAAGCTTTCTTT. Its protein product is CASSYSPGIDTEAFF.

This chain links TRBV29-1 with TRBJ1-1, with D unclear. In germline, CDR1 is SQVTM, CDR2 ANQGSEA. The CDR3 covers 14 residues. Trimming removed 7 bases at V and 1 base at J, with 16 bases between. CDR3 nucleotide sequence: TGCAGCGCCAGCAGCCAAGTGCAGAACACTGAAGCTTTCTTT. Translating gives CSASSQVQNTEAFF.

The chain couples TRBV9 to TRBJ1-6; 7 bases map to TRBD1. The CDR3 covers 17 residues. V lost 7 bases, J lost 9 bases, and 19 bases stayed unmatched. The germline CDR1 and CDR2 sequences are SGDLS and YYNGEE. The CDR3 DNA sequence: TGTGCCAGCTTAGCGGATCCAGGGGGTTTAGCCCGTTCACCCCTCCACTTT. Residues: CASLADPGGLARSPLHF.

This clonotype was observed at least ten times. The gene calls are TRBV19 and TRBJ2-2, with a tentative D call TRBD1 (5 bases). CDR1 is LNHDA and CDR2 is SQIVND in the germline V gene (reference sequence). V was shortened by 11 bases and J by 1 base, with 14 bases between the two germline ends. This CDR3 comprises 14 residues. CDR3 in amino acids: CAAVGHQNTGELFF. In nucleotides, the CDR3 is TGTGCCGCAGTTGGACACCAGAACACCGGGGAGCTGTTTTTT.

This clonotype was observed at least ten times. The CDR3 DNA follows: TGCAGCGTTGACATCGGGAGTGGTGGCGGGGAGCTGTTTTTT. Translating it yields CSVDIGSGGGELFF. The chain is built from TRBV29-1 and TRBJ2-2; maybe TRBD2 (6 bases). The CDR3 extends over 14 amino acids. V lost 3 bases, J lost 7 bases, and 15 bases lay in between. Germline CDR1 reads SQVTM; CDR2 reads ANQGSEA.

The chain has TRBV20-1 and TRBJ1-4; 8 bases map to TRBD1. Germline V CDR1 and CDR2: DFQATT, SNEGSKA (reference sequence). The trim removed 6 bases at V and 4 bases at J, leaving 7 bases unmatched. The CDR3 extends over 14 amino acids. Here the CDR3 reads CSARTGTRNEKLFF. CDR3 nucleotides: TGCAGTGCCAGGACAGGGACCCGTAATGAAAAACTGTTTTTT.

The sample holds many counts of this clonotype. The rearrangement links TRBV19 to TRBJ1-5, with D perhaps TRBD1 (5 bases). Trimming stripped 3 bases from V and 0 bases from J, with 9 bases between. The germline gives CDR1 LNHDA, CDR2 SQIVND (reference sequence). The CDR3 covers 15 residues. The DNA for the CDR3 is TGTGCCAGTAGTATCGGGGGGTTTAGCAATCAGCCCCAGCATTTT. Amino acids: CASSIGGFSNQPQHF.

The V and J genes are TRBV2 and TRBJ1-5; 9 positions match TRBD1. Germline CDR1 is SNHLY and CDR2 is FYNNEI. Unmatched junction bases numbered 10, after V lost 3 bases and J lost 4 bases. The CDR3 length is 17 residues. The CDR3 sequence is CASSDGTGFVRNQPQHF. CDR3 nucleotide sequence: TGTGCCAGCAGTGACGGGACAGGGTTTGTACGGAATCAGCCCCAGCATTTT.

This clonotype was recorded at least ten times. The rearrangement links TRBV24-1 to TRBJ1-2, with 8 bases that match TRBD1. The CDR3 runs 14 residues. Germline V gene data show CDR1 as KGHDR and CDR2 as SFDVKD. V shed 3 bases and J 7 bases; nucleotides not matched to a gene: 6. The CDR3: CATSDAAGGRGYTF. CDR3 coding DNA: TGTGCCACCAGTGATGCGGCAGGGGGCCGTGGCTACACCTTC.

This clonotype came up a few times. V usage is TRBV30 and J usage is TRBJ1-5; D ambiguous. CDR1 is GTSNPN, CDR2 SVGIG, per germline (reference sequence). V lost 0 bases and J 0 bases, leaving 6 bases between the germline ends. The CDR3 runs to 14 residues. In DNA form, the CDR3 reads TGTGCCTGGAGTGTAAGGGCTAGCAATCAGCCCCAGCATTTT. Its protein is CAWSVRASNQPQHF.